These 4 T cell receptor beta chains were sequenced from one sample in a study of T cells in Graves' hyperthyroidism and ophthalmopathy. Amplification of TCR beta CDR3 regions was performed using RNA transcripts as template. HTBI primers were employed in a first-round RT-PCR of the TCR CDR3. Each CDR3 protein is one row after TCRdb ran MiXCR on the multiplex PCR reads. The data contain more than 500,000 distinct CDR3 sequences, about 15% of them seen just once; the ten biggest clones take up 3.5% to 4.5%. The sequencing sample was made of blood. These receptors all come from a middle-aged woman with Graves' ophthalmopathy.

This clonotype came up many times. The chain joins TRBV20-1 to TRBJ1-3; 8 bases align to TRBD1. The CDR3 has 15 residues. Losses at the gene ends were 1 base for V and 5 bases for J; bases not matched to a gene: 7. Germline V gives CDR1 DFQATT, CDR2 SNEGSKA (reference sequence). CDR3 region: CSARVRGDRRNTIYF. For the CDR3, the DNA is TGCAGTGCTAGAGTCCGAGGGGACAGGAGAAACACCATATATTTT.

This clonotype has a count of ten or more. The V call is TRBV10-3, the J call TRBJ1-3; D is undetermined. CDR1 and CDR2 (germline): ENHRY, SYGVKD. V dropped 0 bases and J dropped 2 bases, with 5 bases sitting between them. CDR3 length: 14 residues. CDR3: CAISESVTGNTIYF. CDR3 nucleotides: TGTGCCATCAGTGAGTCGGTCACTGGAAACACCATATATTTT.

This clonotype was picked up one time. The chain couples TRBV11-2 to TRBJ2-1, with D tentatively TRBD2 (5 bases). Germline V gene lookup returns CDR1 SGHAT and CDR2 FQNNGV. The CDR3 contains 17 residues. V was trimmed by 1 base and J by 10 bases, leaving 23 bases between them. CDR3 bases: TGTGCCAGCAGCTTAGTATCTCTCGGACTGGGCTCGGGGGAGCAGTTCTTC. This codes for CASSLVSLGLGSGEQFF.

The chain is built from TRBV6-1 and TRBJ1-1; maybe TRBD1 (5 bases). Trimming took 2 bases from V and 4 from J, leaving 17 bases between them. This CDR3 is built from 16 residues. The germline V gene has CDR1 MNHNS and CDR2 SASEGT. CDR3 loop: CASSEFVGVGATEAFF. CDR3 nucleotide sequence: TGTGCCAGCAGTGAATTCGTGGGGGTCGGGGCCACTGAAGCTTTCTTT.